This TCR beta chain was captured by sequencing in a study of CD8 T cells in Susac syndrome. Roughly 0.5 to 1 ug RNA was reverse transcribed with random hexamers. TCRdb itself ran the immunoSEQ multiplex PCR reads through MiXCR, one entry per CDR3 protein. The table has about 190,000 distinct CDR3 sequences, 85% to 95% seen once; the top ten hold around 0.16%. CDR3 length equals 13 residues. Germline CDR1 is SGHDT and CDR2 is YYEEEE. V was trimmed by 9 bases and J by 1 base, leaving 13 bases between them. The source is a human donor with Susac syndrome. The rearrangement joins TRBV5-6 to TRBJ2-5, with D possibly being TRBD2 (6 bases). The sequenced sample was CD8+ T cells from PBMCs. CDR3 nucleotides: TGTGCCACCCAGGACTACTCCCAAGAGACCCAGTACTTC. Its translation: CATQDYSQETQYF.